These 14 T cell receptor beta chains originate from one sample sequenced in a study of cytomegalovirus exposure and HLA in healthy donors. Use of 60 Vbeta and 13 Jbeta primers characterized the PCR. Some clones are missing from TCRdb's copy, which holds only in-frame ones; the method was immunoSEQ multiplex PCR. The repertoire holds about 120,000 clones, with under 80% as singletons. The source material was PBMCs. The receptor set was obtained from a woman in her forties or fifties in good health and CMV-seropositive.

This clone came up a few times. The chain carries TRBV30 and TRBJ2-5; possible D gene TRBD1, 5 bases. The CDR3 has 13 residues. V was pared by 0 bases and J by 5 bases, with 10 bases between. CDR1 GTSNPN and CDR2 SVGIG come from the germline V gene (reference sequence). CDR3 nucleotide sequence: TGTGCCTGGAGTGTTTCGTCAGGGGAGACCCAGTACTTC. It translates to CAWSVSSGETQYF.

This clone was detected a few times. The rearrangement joins TRBV5-1 to TRBJ1-1; a possible D gene is TRBD1 (6 bases). CDR1 is SGHRS and CDR2 is YFSETQ in the germline V gene. Trimming stripped 5 bases from V and 5 bases from J, with 13 bases between. The CDR3 extends over 13 amino acids. The CDR3 bases are TGCGCCAGCAGTATGGGGGGGGCAACTGAAGCTTTCTTT. Protein: CASSMGGATEAFF. The full variable domain, its missing parts supplied by reference TRBV5-1 and TRBJ1-1, is KAGVTQTPRYLIKTRGQQVTLSCSPISGHRSVSWYQQTPGQGLQFLFEYFSETQRNKGNFPGRFSGRQFSNSRSEMNVSTLELGDSALYLCASSMGGATEAFFGQGTRLTVV.

J is TRBJ1-1 and V is TRBV4-3; TRBD1 matches at 10 bases. The length of the CDR3 is 17 residues. Trimming took 1 base from V and 5 from J; bases not matched to a gene: 10. CDR1 is LGHNA and CDR2 is YSLEER in the germline V gene. The CDR3 reads CASSQAYLRTGGTEAFF. The CDR3, as DNA: TGCGCCAGCAGCCAAGCTTACCTTAGGACAGGGGGAACTGAAGCTTTCTTT.

The J gene is TRBJ1-2, the V gene TRBV10-3; no clear D. Germline loops: CDR1 ENHRY, CDR2 SYGVKD. V was trimmed by 6 bases and J by 4 bases, leaving 12 bases between them. The CDR3 runs 13 residues. The CDR3 loop is CAISDKVIYGYTF. The CDR3, as DNA: TGTGCCATCAGCGACAAGGTCATCTATGGCTACACCTTC.

CDR3 bases: TGTGCCAGCAGCTTAGCGGGACAGGGTGGAGAGACCCAGTACTTC. Translation gives CASSLAGQGGETQYF. The rearrangement joins TRBV7-9 to TRBJ2-5, with 9 nucleotides matching TRBD1. CDR1 is SEHNR and CDR2 is FQNEAQ in the germline V gene (reference sequence). This CDR3 has 15 amino acids. V lost 0 bases to trimming and J lost 4 bases; unmatched junction nucleotides: 3.

This sequence joins TRBV27 and TRBJ1-5, with 7 nucleotides matching TRBD1. Germline CDR1 and CDR2: MNHEY and SMNVEV (reference sequence). Trimming removed 2 bases from V and 7 bases from J; junction bases left unmatched: 8. The CDR3 totals 15 residues. In nucleotides, the CDR3 is TGTGCCAGCAGTTTAGACAGGGTAACGGGGCAGCCCCAGCATTTT. It codes for CASSLDRVTGQPQHF.

This clone has a handful of counts. Mismatch with germline at one junction end may stem from a read error. The genes are TRBV6-1 and TRBJ2-7, with 10 bases lining up with TRBD2. Germline CDR1 and CDR2: MNHNS and SASEGT. The CDR3 extends over 12 amino acids. The CDR3 region is CASSEHQTSGAF. CDR3 DNA sequence: TGTGCCAGCAGTGAACACCAAACTAGCGGGGCCTTC.

The rearrangement links TRBV6-5 to TRBJ1-6, with 8 bases that match TRBD1. This CDR3 contains 15 residues. Germline V gives CDR1 MNHEY, CDR2 SVGAGI. The trim removed 2 bases at V and 7 bases at J, leaving 4 bases unmatched. CDR3 nucleotides: TGTGCCAGCAGTTACGCGGGACAGGAGAATTCACCCCTCCACTTT. Translation gives CASSYAGQENSPLHF.

The CDR3 loop is CASSVSGSAGELFF. The CDR3 DNA sequence: TGTGCCAGCAGCGTATCCGGGAGTGCCGGGGAGCTGTTTTTT. This chain uses TRBV9 with TRBJ2-2; possibly TRBD2 for D (6 bases). Per the germline V gene, CDR1 is SGDLS and CDR2 is YYNGEE. Trimming stripped 1 base from V and 6 bases from J, with 10 bases between. The CDR3 extends over 14 amino acids.

The chain links TRBV19 to TRBJ1-5; D not certain. The CDR3 runs 14 residues. CDR1 LNHDA and CDR2 SQIVND come from the germline V gene (reference sequence). The V end lost 3 bases, the J end lost 4 bases, and 10 bases lay between the germline ends. The CDR3 DNA reads TGTGCCAGTAGTATTTCCGGGTTTAATCAGCCCCAGCATTTT. It is translated as CASSISGFNQPQHF.

The V and J genes are TRBV6-5 and TRBJ2-7; unclear D gene. Per germline, CDR1 MNHEY and CDR2 SVGAGI. Trimming pared 0 bases from V and 9 bases from J, leaving 15 bases between. This CDR3 is built from 14 residues. For the CDR3, the DNA is TGTGCCAGCAGTTACTCGAAGATTCAGGCTTTGCAGTACTTC. Protein product: CASSYSKIQALQYF.

Here the CDR3 DNA reads TGCAGCGTTGAAGATGCGGGAGGGTCTTACGAGCAGTACTTC. Protein: CSVEDAGGSYEQYF. The chain carries TRBV29-1 and TRBJ2-7; 9 bases line up with TRBD2. The junction had 4 bases not matched to a gene; V was cut back by 0 bases and J by 4 bases. Germline CDR1 is SQVTM and CDR2 is ANQGSEA. The CDR3 totals 14 residues.

This clone was seen a handful of times. The J gene is TRBJ1-3, the V gene TRBV27; 10 positions agree with TRBD1. The CDR3 is made up of 17 amino acids. The V gene's germline CDR1 is MNHEY and CDR2 SMNVEV (reference sequence). Trimming took 5 bases from V and 6 from J; bases not matched to a gene: 13. The CDR3 coding sequence is TGTGCCAGCAGTCCCCTTGCGGGACAGGGGCGGAAAAACACCATATATTTT. Amino acid sequence: CASSPLAGQGRKNTIYF.

This chain joins TRBV6-1 and TRBJ1-3; D not resolved. V was trimmed by 5 bases and J by 0 bases, leaving 11 bases between them. The V gene's germline CDR1 is MNHNS and CDR2 SASEGT. The CDR3 has 15 amino acids. The CDR3 spells CASSLGAYSGNTIYF. Here the CDR3 DNA reads TGTGCCAGCAGTTTGGGAGCGTACTCTGGAAACACCATATATTTT.